Each of the 4 T cell receptor beta chains below was sequenced from the same sample in a study of identical twins. MiXCR was run by TCRdb on the 5' RACE reads, yielding one entry per CDR3 protein. The table lists about 660,000 distinct CDR3 sequences, around 8.3% of them singletons, with roughly 0.97% in the top ten. This same sample was also part of a study on yellow fever vaccine responses in identical twins.

Sequencing used PBMCs. Every receptor here comes from a woman aged 18-29 years in good health.

V usage is TRBV5-1 and J usage is TRBJ2-7; D perhaps matches TRBD1 (7 bases). Germline-derived CDR1 and CDR2 are SGHRS and YFSETQ. The CDR3 length is 16 residues. V was clipped by 3 bases and J by 3 bases, with 19 bases between them. The CDR3 region has the DNA TGCGCCAGCAGCTCCCGGGGGACAGAACTTTTCTACGAGCAGTACTTC. The encoded protein is CASSSRGTELFYEQYF.

This sequence joins TRBV3-1 and TRBJ1-2, with a weak D call TRBD1 (6 bases). CDR1 is LGHDT and CDR2 is YNNKEL in the germline V gene (reference sequence). This CDR3 comprises 15 residues. Trimming pared 2 bases from V and 4 bases from J, leaving 14 bases between. The chain's CDR3 is CASSQNPRRGYGYTF. The DNA for the CDR3 is TGTGCCAGCAGCCAAAATCCTCGCAGGGGCTATGGCTACACCTTC.

This clonotype was observed a handful of times. This CDR3 reads CASSFIQGSSTYNEQFF. In nucleotides, the CDR3 is TGTGCCAGCAGCTTCATCCAGGGCTCCTCCACCTACAATGAGCAGTTCTTC. The rearrangement uses TRBV5-5 and TRBJ2-1; a possible D gene is TRBD1 (5 bases). The CDR3 runs 17 residues. The germline CDR1 and CDR2 sequences are SGHKS and YYEKEE (reference sequence). Trimming left V 2 bases short and J 2 bases short, with 17 bases between.

The J gene is TRBJ2-7, the V gene TRBV6-5; the D gene is possibly TRBD2 (7 bases). Germline V lookup: CDR1 MNHEY, CDR2 SVGAGI. The V end was cut by 2 bases, the J end by 3 bases, with 14 bases between. The CDR3 is made up of 15 amino acids. The CDR3 reads CASSYPGDYYYEQYF. DNA of the CDR3: TGTGCCAGCAGTTACCCAGGGGACTACTACTACGAGCAGTACTTC.